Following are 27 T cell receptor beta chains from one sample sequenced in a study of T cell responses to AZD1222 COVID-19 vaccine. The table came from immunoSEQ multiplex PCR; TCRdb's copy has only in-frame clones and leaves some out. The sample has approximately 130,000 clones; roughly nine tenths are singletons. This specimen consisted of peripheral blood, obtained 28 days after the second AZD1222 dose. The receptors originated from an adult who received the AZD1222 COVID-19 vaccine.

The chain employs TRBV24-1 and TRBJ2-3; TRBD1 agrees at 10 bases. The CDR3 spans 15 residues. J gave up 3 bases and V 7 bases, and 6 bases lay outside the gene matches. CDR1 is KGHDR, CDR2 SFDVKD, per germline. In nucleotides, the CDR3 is TGTGCCACCAGCCCGGGACAGGGGTGGACAGATACGCAGTATTTT. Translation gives CATSPGQGWTDTQYF.

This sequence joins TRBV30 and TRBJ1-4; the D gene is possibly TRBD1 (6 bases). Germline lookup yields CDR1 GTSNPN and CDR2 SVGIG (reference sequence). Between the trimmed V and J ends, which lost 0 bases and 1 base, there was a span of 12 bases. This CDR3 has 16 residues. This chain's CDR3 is CAWSVRGGRTNEKLFF. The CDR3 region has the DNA TGTGCCTGGAGTGTAAGGGGGGGGCGAACTAATGAAAAACTGTTTTTT.

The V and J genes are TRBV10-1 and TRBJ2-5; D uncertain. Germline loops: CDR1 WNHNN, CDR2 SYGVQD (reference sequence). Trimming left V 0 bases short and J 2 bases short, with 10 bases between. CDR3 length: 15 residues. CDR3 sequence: CASSESGSPQETQYF. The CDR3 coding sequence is TGCGCCAGCAGTGAGTCGGGGTCTCCGCAAGAGACCCAGTACTTC.

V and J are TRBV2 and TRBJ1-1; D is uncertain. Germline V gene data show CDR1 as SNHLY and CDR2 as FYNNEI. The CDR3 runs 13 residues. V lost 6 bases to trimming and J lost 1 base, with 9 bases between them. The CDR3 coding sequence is TGTGCCAGCAGGGTGGGCCGGAACACTGAAGCTTTCTTT. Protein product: CASRVGRNTEAFF.

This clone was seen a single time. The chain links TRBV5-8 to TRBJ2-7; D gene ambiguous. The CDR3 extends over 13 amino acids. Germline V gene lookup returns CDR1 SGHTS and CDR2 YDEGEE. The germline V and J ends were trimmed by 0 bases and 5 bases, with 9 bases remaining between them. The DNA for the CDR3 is TGTGCCAGCAGCTTGGTTCACAGTGACGAGCAGTACTTC. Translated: CASSLVHSDEQYF. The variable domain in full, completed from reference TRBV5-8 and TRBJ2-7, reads EAGVTQSPTHLIKTRGQQATLRCSPISGHTSVYWYQQALGLGLQFLLWYDEGEERNRGNFPPRFSGRQFPNYSSELNVNALELEDSALYLCASSLVHSDEQYFGPGTRLTVT.

CDR3 bases: TGTGCCAGCAGTTTATCGATAGGAACGGGTTTTAACTATGGCTACACCTTC. Translated, it gives CASSLSIGTGFNYGYTF. V usage is TRBV27 and J usage is TRBJ1-2; D not resolved. Germline loops: CDR1 MNHEY, CDR2 SMNVEV (reference sequence). Trimming shortened V by 0 bases and J by 1 base, and 15 bases separated the two germline ends. The CDR3 extends over 17 amino acids.

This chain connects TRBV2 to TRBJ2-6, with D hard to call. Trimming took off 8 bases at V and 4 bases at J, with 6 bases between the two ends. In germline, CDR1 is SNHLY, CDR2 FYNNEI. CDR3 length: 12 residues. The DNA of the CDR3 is TGTGCCAGCTCTCAGGGGGCCAACGTCCTGACTTTC. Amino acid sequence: CASSQGANVLTF.

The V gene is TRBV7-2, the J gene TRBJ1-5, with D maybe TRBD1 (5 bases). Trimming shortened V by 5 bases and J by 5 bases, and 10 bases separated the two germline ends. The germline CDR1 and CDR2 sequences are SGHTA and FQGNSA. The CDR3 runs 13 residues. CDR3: CASSPGRDQPQHF. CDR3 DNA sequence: TGTGCCAGCAGCCCAGGGAGGGATCAGCCCCAGCATTTT. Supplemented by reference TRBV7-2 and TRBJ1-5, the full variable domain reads GAGVSQSPSNKVTEKGKDVELRCDPISGHTALYWYRQSLGQGLEFLIYFQGNSAPDKSGLPSDRFSAERTGGSVSTLTIQRTQQEDSAVYLCASSPGRDQPQHFGDGTRLSIL.

The CDR3 protein is CSLWQGGSPLHF. The CDR3 coding sequence is TGCAGCCTCTGGCAGGGGGGTTCACCCCTCCACTTT. This chain joins TRBV29-1 and TRBJ1-6, with TRBD1 matching over 7 bases. The CDR3 is 12 amino acids. J lost 9 bases, V lost 8 bases, and 7 bases had no gene match. CDR1 is SQVTM, CDR2 ANQGSEA, per germline.

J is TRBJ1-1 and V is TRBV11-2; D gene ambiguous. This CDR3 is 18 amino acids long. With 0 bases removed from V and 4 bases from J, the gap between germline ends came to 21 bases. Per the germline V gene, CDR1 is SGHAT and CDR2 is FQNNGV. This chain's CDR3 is CASSLDPKGRGISTEAFF. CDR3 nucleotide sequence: TGTGCCAGCAGCTTAGATCCCAAGGGTCGGGGAATAAGCACTGAAGCTTTCTTT.

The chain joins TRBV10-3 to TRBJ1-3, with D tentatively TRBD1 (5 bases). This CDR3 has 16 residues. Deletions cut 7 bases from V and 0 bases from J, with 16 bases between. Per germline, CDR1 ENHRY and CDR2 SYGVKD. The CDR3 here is CAINARGPFSGNTIYF. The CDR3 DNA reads TGTGCCATCAACGCACGGGGCCCCTTCTCTGGAAACACCATATATTTT.

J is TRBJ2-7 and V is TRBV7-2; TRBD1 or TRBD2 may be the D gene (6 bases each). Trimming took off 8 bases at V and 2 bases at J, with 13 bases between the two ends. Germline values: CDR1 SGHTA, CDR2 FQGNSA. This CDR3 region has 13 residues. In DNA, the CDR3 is TGTGCCAGCGGAACGGGGGCCGCCTACGAGCAGTACTTC. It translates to CASGTGAAYEQYF.

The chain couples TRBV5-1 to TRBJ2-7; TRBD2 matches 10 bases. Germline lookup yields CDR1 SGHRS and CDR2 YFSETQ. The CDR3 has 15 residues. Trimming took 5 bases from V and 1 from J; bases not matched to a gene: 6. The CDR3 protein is CASRPSLAGSYEQYF. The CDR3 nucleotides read TGCGCCAGCAGGCCGTCACTAGCGGGGTCCTACGAGCAGTACTTC. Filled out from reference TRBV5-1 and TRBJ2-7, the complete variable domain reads KAGVTQTPRYLIKTRGQQVTLSCSPISGHRSVSWYQQTPGQGLQFLFEYFSETQRNKGNFPGRFSGRQFSNSRSEMNVSTLELGDSALYLCASRPSLAGSYEQYFGPGTRLTVT.

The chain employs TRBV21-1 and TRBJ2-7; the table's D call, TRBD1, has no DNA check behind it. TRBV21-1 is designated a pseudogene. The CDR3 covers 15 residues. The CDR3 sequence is CASSTLPGLSYEQYF. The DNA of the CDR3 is TGTGCCAGCAGCACCCTTCCAGGTCTTTCCTACGAGCAGTACTTC.

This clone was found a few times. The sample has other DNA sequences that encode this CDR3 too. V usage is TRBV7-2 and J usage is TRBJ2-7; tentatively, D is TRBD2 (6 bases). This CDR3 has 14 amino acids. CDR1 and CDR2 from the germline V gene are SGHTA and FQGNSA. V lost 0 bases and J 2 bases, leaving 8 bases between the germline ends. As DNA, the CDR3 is TGTGCCAGCAGCTTAGCGGGAGGTCCCTACGAGCAGTACTTC. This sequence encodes CASSLAGGPYEQYF. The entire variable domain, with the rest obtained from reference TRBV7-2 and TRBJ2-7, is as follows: GAGVSQSPSNKVTEKGKDVELRCDPISGHTALYWYRQSLGQGLEFLIYFQGNSAPDKSGLPSDRFSAERTGGSVSTLTIQRTQQEDSAVYLCASSLAGGPYEQYFGPGTRLTVT.

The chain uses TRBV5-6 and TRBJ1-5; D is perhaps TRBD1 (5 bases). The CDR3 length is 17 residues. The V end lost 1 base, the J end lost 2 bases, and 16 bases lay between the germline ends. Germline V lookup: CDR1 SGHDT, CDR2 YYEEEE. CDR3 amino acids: CASSLSQGTARNQPQHF. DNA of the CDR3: TGTGCCAGCAGCTTGAGCCAAGGGACGGCCCGCAATCAGCCCCAGCATTTT.

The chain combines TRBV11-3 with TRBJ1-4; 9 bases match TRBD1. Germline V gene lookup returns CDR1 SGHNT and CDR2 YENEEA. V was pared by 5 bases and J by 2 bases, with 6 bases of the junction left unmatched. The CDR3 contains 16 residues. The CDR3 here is CASSAGQGTTNEKLFF. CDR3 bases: TGTGCCAGCAGCGCAGGACAGGGGACGACTAATGAAAAACTGTTTTTT.

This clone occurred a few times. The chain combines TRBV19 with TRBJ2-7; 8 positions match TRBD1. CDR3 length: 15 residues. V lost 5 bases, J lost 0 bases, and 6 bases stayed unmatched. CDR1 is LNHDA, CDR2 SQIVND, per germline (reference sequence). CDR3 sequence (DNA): TGTGCCAGTAGTGCAGGGACAGGTAGCTCCTACGAGCAGTACTTC. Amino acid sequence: CASSAGTGSSYEQYF.

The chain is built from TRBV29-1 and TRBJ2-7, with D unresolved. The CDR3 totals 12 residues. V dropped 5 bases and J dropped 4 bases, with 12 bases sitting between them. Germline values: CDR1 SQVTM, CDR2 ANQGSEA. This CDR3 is CSVQSTGYEQYF. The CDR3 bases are TGCAGCGTTCAATCTACTGGGTACGAGCAGTACTTC.

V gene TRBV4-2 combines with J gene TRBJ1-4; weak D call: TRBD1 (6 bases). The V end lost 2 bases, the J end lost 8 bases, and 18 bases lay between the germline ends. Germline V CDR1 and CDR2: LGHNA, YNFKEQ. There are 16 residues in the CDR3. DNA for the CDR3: TGTGCCAGCAGCCAAAAGGCGGGCAGGGGAGAAGAAAAACTGTTTTTT. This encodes CASSQKAGRGEEKLFF.

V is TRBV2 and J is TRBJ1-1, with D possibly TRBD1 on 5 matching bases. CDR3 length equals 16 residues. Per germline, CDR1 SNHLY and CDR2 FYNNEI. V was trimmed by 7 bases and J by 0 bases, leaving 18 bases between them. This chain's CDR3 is CASTRDGTPLNTEAFF. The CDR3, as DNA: TGTGCCAGCACTCGGGACGGAACCCCATTGAACACTGAAGCTTTCTTT.

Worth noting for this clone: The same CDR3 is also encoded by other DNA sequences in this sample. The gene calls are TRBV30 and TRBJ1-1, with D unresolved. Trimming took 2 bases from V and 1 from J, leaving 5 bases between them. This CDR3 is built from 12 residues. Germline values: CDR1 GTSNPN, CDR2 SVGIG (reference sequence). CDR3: CAWSRQNTEAFF. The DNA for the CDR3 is TGTGCCTGGAGTAGGCAGAACACTGAAGCTTTCTTT.

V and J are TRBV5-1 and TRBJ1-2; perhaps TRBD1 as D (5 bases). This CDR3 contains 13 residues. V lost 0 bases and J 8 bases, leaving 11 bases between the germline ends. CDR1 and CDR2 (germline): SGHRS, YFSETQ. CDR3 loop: CASSLAGGEGYTF. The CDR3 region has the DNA TGCGCCAGCAGCTTGGCCGGAGGGGAAGGCTACACCTTC. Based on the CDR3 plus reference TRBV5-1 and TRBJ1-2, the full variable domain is KAGVTQTPRYLIKTRGQQVTLSCSPISGHRSVSWYQQTPGQGLQFLFEYFSETQRNKGNFPGRFSGRQFSNSRSEMNVSTLELGDSALYLCASSLAGGEGYTFGSGTRLTVV.

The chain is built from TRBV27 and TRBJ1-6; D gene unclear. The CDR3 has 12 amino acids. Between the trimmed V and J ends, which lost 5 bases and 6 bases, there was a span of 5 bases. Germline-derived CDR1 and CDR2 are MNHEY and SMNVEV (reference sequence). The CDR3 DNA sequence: TGTGCCAGCAGTCGTTTTAATTCACCCCTCCACTTT. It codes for CASSRFNSPLHF.

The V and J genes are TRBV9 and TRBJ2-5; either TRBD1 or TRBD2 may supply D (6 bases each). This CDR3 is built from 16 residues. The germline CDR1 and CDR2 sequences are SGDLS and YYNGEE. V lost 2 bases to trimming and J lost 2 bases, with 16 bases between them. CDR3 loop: CASSVVGGQGQETQYF. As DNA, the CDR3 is TGTGCCAGCAGCGTCGTTGGGGGGCAGGGGCAAGAGACCCAGTACTTC.

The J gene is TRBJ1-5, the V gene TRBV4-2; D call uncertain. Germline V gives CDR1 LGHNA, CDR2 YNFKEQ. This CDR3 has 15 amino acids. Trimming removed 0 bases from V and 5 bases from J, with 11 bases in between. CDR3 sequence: CASSQDWDGDQPQHF. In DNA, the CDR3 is TGTGCCAGCAGCCAAGATTGGGATGGCGATCAGCCCCAGCATTTT.

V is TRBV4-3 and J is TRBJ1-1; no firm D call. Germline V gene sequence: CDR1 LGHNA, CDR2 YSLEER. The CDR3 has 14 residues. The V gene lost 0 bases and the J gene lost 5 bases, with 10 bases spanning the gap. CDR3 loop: CASSQEMRRTEAFF. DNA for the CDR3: TGCGCCAGCAGCCAAGAGATGCGGCGGACTGAAGCTTTCTTT.